A single sample is the source of the 14 T cell receptor beta chains below, sequenced in a study of T cells in Graves' hyperthyroidism and ophthalmopathy (dated by TCRdb to between 2019 and 2020). Preparation of the library involved multiplex PCR. Sequenced on an Illumina HiSeq 2000. The TCR beta CDR3 regions were amplified from RNA transcripts. A first-round RT-PCR of the TCR CDR3 used the HTBI primer set with the Qiagen OneStep RT-PCR kit. TCRdb trimmed the raw reads at Q25, called clones with MiXCR and kept productive beta chains. Entries are consolidated by CDR3 protein sequence, retaining the most common genes and DNA. This sample lists fewer than 600,000 distinct CDR3 sequences; about 15% were detected once. Roughly 17% of the sample rests with the top ten. The sample comprised blood. The source is a young woman with Graves' hyperthyroidism.

This clonotype has more than one count but fewer than ten. The chain joins TRBV19 to TRBJ2-3; TRBD2 is a possible D gene (6 bases). Trimming stripped 7 bases from V and 6 bases from J, with 14 bases between. Germline CDR1 is LNHDA and CDR2 is SQIVND (reference sequence). This CDR3 region has 13 residues. The CDR3, as DNA: TGTGCCAGTAAATACGGCGGGACTGATACGCAGTATTTT. Its translation is CASKYGGTDTQYF.

In this sample, this clonotype turned up a few times. The chain links TRBV18 to TRBJ2-1; 8 bases match TRBD1. The CDR3 is made up of 17 amino acids. V was clipped by 3 bases and J by 1 base; unmatched bases: 8. Germline-derived CDR1 and CDR2 are KGHSH and LQKENI. The CDR3 nucleotides read TGTGCCAGCTCACCGCAGGGGGCTCAGAGGTCCTACAATGAGCAGTTCTTC. Its protein is CASSPQGAQRSYNEQFF.

V is TRBV6-1 and J is TRBJ1-3; the D is unclear. V dropped 3 bases and J dropped 2 bases, with 8 bases sitting between them. This CDR3 has 14 residues. Germline V gives CDR1 MNHNS, CDR2 SASEGT. CDR3 DNA sequence: TGTGCCAGCAGTGATTTGGGTGCTGGAAACACCATATATTTT. It translates to CASSDLGAGNTIYF.

This chain uses TRBV11-2 with TRBJ1-2; D unresolved. V was pared by 1 base and J by 3 bases, with 12 bases between. The CDR3 consists of 15 residues. Germline CDR1 reads SGHAT; CDR2 reads FQNNGV. DNA of the CDR3: TGTGCCAGCAGCTTAGGAGAGGGCGTAGACTATGGCTACACCTTC. It is translated as CASSLGEGVDYGYTF. The full variable domain, rest sourced from reference TRBV11-2 and TRBJ1-2, is EAGVAQSPRYKIIEKRQSVAFWCNPISGHATLYWYQQILGQGPKLLIQFQNNGVVDDSQLPKDRFSAERLKGVDSTLKIQPAKLEDSAVYLCASSLGEGVDYGYTFGSGTRLTVV.

The gene calls are TRBV20-1 and TRBJ2-2; 7 positions agree with TRBD1. After removal of 6 bases from V and 0 bases from J, the junction contained 1 base not matched to a gene. Germline CDR1 and CDR2: DFQATT and SNEGSKA (reference sequence). CDR3 length: 13 residues. The CDR3 is CSAQGANTGELFF. As DNA, the CDR3 is TGCAGTGCCCAGGGGGCGAACACCGGGGAGCTGTTTTTT.

There are a few counts of this clonotype. This rearrangement joins TRBV5-1 to TRBJ1-4; D unclear. Germline assignment: CDR1 SGHRS and CDR2 YFSETQ. V lost 2 bases to trimming and J lost 4 bases, with 18 bases between them. There are 17 residues in the CDR3. This CDR3 is CASSFTWTYASNEKLFF. The DNA for the CDR3 is TGCGCCAGCAGCTTTACCTGGACGTACGCAAGTAATGAAAAACTGTTTTTT.

The genes are TRBV6-1 and TRBJ1-1; possible D gene TRBD1, 5 bases. This CDR3 comprises 18 residues. Deletions cut 7 bases from V and 0 bases from J, with 24 bases between. Germline V gene data show CDR1 as MNHNS and CDR2 as SASEGT. CDR3: CASTALITGELVNTEAFF. CDR3 coding DNA: TGTGCCAGCACCGCTCTGATTACAGGAGAGTTGGTGAACACTGAAGCTTTCTTT.

This clonotype was seen a handful of times. The chain couples TRBV12-3 or TRBV12-4 to TRBJ2-1; TRBD2 is a possible D gene (6 bases). The CDR3 totals 16 residues. Trimming shortened V by 6 bases and J by 1 base, and 16 bases separated the two germline ends. CDR3 DNA: TGTGCCAGCAGCGCCCTCCGGGACTGGTCCTACAATGAGCAGTTCTTC. As protein: CASSALRDWSYNEQFF.

This clonotype came up many times. The J gene is TRBJ1-1, the V gene TRBV2, with D uncertain. This CDR3 is built from 14 residues. Germline loops: CDR1 SNHLY, CDR2 FYNNEI. Trimming removed 8 bases from V and 4 bases from J, with 17 bases in between. The CDR3 here is CASDLGPGGTEAFF. DNA for the CDR3: TGTGCCAGCGACTTAGGACCTGGAGGCACTGAAGCTTTCTTT.

This clonotype was seen only once. This chain joins TRBV14 and TRBJ2-5, with unresolved D. V shed 0 bases and J shed 2 bases, with 7 bases lying between them. The CDR3 is 14 amino acids. Germline CDR1 is SGHDN and CDR2 is FVKESK. DNA for the CDR3: TGTGCCAGCAGCCAAGAGATTGAGCAAGAGACCCAGTACTTC. This gives the protein CASSQEIEQETQYF.

In this sample, this clonotype turned up many times. This sequence joins TRBV7-8 and TRBJ2-3; 7 bases are a match to TRBD2. The germline V gene encodes CDR1 SGHVS and CDR2 FQNEAQ. The CDR3 covers 18 residues. V trimming: 5 bases; J trimming: 2 bases; junction bases outside the gene matches: 16. The CDR3 coding sequence is TGTGCCAGCAGCCCATCCTCAGGGCCGCGGGAGTCCACAGATACGCAGTATTTT. Protein product: CASSPSSGPRESTDTQYF.

On this clonotype itself: Mismatch with germline at one junction end may stem from a read error. The chain carries TRBV12-3 or TRBV12-4 and TRBJ2-1; D is possibly TRBD2 (5 bases). The CDR3 runs to 14 residues. CDR3: CASSWELGLGERFF. The CDR3 region has the DNA TGTGCCAGCAGCTGGGAGCTAGGGCTGGGTGAGCGGTTCTTC.

Only a few counts were recorded for this clonotype. V usage is TRBV29-1 and J usage is TRBJ2-1; maybe TRBD2 (6 bases). Germline V gene sequence: CDR1 SQVTM, CDR2 ANQGSEA. V lost 1 base to trimming and J lost 11 bases, with 18 bases between them. The CDR3 sequence is 14 residues long. The CDR3 coding sequence is TGCAGCGTTGAAGGATGGTCGGGGGATGATCAGCAGTTCTTC. Amino acids: CSVEGWSGDDQQFF.

In regard to this clonotype: This clone may be a read error of a much larger clone one base away. J is TRBJ2-5 and V is TRBV27, with 10 bases fitting TRBD2. The germline V gene has CDR1 MNHEY and CDR2 SMNVEV (reference sequence). After removal of 6 bases from V and 7 bases from J, the junction contained 8 bases not matched to a gene. The CDR3 loop spans 14 amino acids. The chain's CDR3 is CASRAAGGGGTQYF. The DNA for the CDR3 is TGTGCCAGCAGGGCAGCGGGAGGGGGGGGGACCCAGTACTTC.